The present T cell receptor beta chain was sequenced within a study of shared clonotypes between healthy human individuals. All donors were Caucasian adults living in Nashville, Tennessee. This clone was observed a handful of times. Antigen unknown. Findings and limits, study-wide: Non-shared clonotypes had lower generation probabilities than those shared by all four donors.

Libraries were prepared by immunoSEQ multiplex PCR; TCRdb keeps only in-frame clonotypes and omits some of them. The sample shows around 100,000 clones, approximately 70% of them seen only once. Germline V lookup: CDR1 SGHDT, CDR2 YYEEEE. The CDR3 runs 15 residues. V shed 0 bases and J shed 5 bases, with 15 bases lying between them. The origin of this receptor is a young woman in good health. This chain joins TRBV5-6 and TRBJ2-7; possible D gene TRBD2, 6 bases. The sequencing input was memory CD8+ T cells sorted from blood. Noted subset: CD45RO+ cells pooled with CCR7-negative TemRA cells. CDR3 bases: TGTGCCAGCAGCTTGGGGTGGGTGGAGGGTAACGAGCAGTACTTC. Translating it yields CASSLGWVEGNEQYF.